These 8 T cell receptor beta chains came from one sample sequenced in a study of blood T cell repertoires in COVID-19. The table came from immunoSEQ multiplex PCR; TCRdb's copy has only in-frame clones and leaves some out. The table includes 200,000 to 300,000 clones, around 84% detected once. The sequenced sample consisted of peripheral blood. All receptors come from a man in his sixties with acute or convalescent COVID-19.

V is TRBV28 and J is TRBJ2-2; 12 nucleotides agree with TRBD2. The V segment lost 6 bases and the J segment 1 base; nucleotides outside the gene matches: 6. CDR3 length: 17 residues. CDR1 and CDR2 from the germline V gene are MDHEN and SYDVKM. The CDR3 DNA reads TGTGCCAGCAGAGCGCGGACTAGCGGGATGAACACCGGGGAGCTGTTTTTT. This codes for CASRARTSGMNTGELFF. Together with reference TRBV28 and TRBJ2-2, the CDR3 gives the full variable domain: DVKVTQSSRYLVKRTGEKVFLECVQDMDHENMFWYRQDPGLGLRLIYFSYDVKMKEKGDIPEGYSVSREKKERFSLILESASTNQTSMYLCASRARTSGMNTGELFFGEGSRLTVL.

The chain combines TRBV6-1 with TRBJ1-1; possible D gene TRBD1, 6 bases. Germline V lookup: CDR1 MNHNS, CDR2 SASEGT. Deletions cut 0 bases from V and 4 bases from J, with 12 bases between. CDR3 length equals 15 residues. DNA of the CDR3: TGTGCCAGCAGTGAAGCGGCGGGGGCGAGCACTGAAGCTTTCTTT. It specifies CASSEAAGASTEAFF.

The V and J genes are TRBV6-2 or TRBV6-3 and TRBJ1-1; D possibly corresponds to TRBD1 (5 bases). CDR1 MNHEY and CDR2 SVGEGT come from the germline V gene. The V end was cut by 6 bases, the J end by 0 bases, with 11 bases between. This CDR3 is built from 14 residues. DNA for the CDR3: TGTGCCAGCAGCCGACAGCGAATGAACACTGAAGCTTTCTTT. This codes for CASSRQRMNTEAFF.

The genes are TRBV6-1 and TRBJ2-3; D is perhaps TRBD2 (7 bases). Per the germline V gene, CDR1 is MNHNS and CDR2 is SASEGT. V was trimmed by 3 bases and J by 2 bases, leaving 15 bases between them. This CDR3 contains 16 residues. CDR3 region: CASSDPGGPDTDTQYF. In DNA form, the CDR3 reads TGTGCCAGCAGTGATCCCGGGGGGCCCGACACAGATACGCAGTATTTT.

V is TRBV12-5 and J is TRBJ2-7, with 8 bases lining up with TRBD1. The CDR3 contains 16 residues. Germline V gives CDR1 LGHNT, CDR2 FRNRAP. V dropped 9 bases and J dropped 4; count of bases not matched to a gene: 17. The CDR3 reads CASRAQQGVELYEQYF. DNA for the CDR3: TGTGCTAGCAGAGCCCAACAGGGGGTCGAACTATACGAGCAGTACTTC.

This chain uses TRBV4-3 with TRBJ2-7, with 7 positions matching TRBD1. The germline V gene has CDR1 LGHNA and CDR2 YSLEER. This CDR3 region has 15 residues. V was pared by 0 bases and J by 2 bases, with 4 bases of the junction left unmatched. CDR3 residues: CASSQDWDSTYEQYF. CDR3 in DNA: TGCGCCAGCAGCCAAGATTGGGACAGCACCTACGAGCAGTACTTC.

The chain has TRBV13 and TRBJ2-7; D perhaps matches TRBD2 (5 bases). Trimming removed 3 bases at V and 0 bases at J, with 6 bases between. Germline lookup yields CDR1 PRHDT and CDR2 FYEKMQ (reference sequence). This CDR3 comprises 13 residues. The CDR3 coding sequence is TGTGCCAGCAGCTTGGAGGCCTCCTACGAGCAGTACTTC. It codes for CASSLEASYEQYF. Combining the CDR3 with reference TRBV13 and TRBJ2-7 gives the whole variable domain AAGVIQSPRHLIKEKRETATLKCYPIPRHDTVYWYQQGPGQDPQFLISFYEKMQSDKGSIPDRFSAQQFSDYHSELNMSSLELGDSALYFCASSLEASYEQYFGPGTRLTVT.

The rearrangement joins TRBV5-1 to TRBJ2-7; TRBD1 agrees at 7 bases. With 2 bases clipped from V and 2 bases from J, the junction kept 7 bases outside the gene matches. This CDR3 comprises 15 residues. Germline lookup yields CDR1 SGHRS and CDR2 YFSETQ. The CDR3 here is CASSLMPGQTYEQYF. As DNA, the CDR3 is TGCGCCAGCAGCTTAATGCCGGGACAGACCTACGAGCAGTACTTC.